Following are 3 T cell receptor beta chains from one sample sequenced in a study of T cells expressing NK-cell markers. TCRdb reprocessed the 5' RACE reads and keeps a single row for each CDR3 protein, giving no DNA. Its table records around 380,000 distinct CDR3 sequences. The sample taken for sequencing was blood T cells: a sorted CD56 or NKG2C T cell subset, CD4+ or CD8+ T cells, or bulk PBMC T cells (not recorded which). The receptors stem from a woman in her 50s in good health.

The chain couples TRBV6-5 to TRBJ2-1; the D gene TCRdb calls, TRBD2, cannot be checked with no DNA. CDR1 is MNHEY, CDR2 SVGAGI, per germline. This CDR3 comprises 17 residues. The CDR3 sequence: CASSYVLAGGPGYEQFF.

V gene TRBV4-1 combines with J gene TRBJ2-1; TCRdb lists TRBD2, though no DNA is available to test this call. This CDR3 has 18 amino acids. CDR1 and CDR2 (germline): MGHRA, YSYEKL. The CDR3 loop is CASSQEERSASGYNEQFF.

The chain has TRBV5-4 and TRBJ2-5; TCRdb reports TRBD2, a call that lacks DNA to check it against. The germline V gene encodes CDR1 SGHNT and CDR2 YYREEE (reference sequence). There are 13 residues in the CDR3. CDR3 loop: CASSLVGEETQYF.